Included here is one TCR beta chain sequence, with context. The data derive from a study of blood T cell repertoires in COVID-19. This table comes from immunoSEQ multiplex PCR, and its TCRdb copy is limited to in-frame clones, with some not included. The sample contains tens of thousands of clones, approximately 91% of which appear only once. The V gene's germline CDR1 is SGHRS and CDR2 YFSETQ. The CDR3 is made up of 14 amino acids. V shed 4 bases and J shed 1 base, with 10 bases lying between them. Source material: peripheral blood. This sequence originates from a man aged 65-85 years with active COVID-19. This chain links TRBV5-1 with TRBJ2-3; a weak D match, TRBD1 (5 bases). The CDR3 bases are TGCGCCAGCAGCGGGGTAGGGGGCACAGATACGCAGTATTTT. Protein product: CASSGVGGTDTQYF.